What follows describes a single T cell receptor (beta chain). Antigen specificity is unknown. These data come from a study of T cell responses to AZD1222 COVID-19 vaccine. Whole-study findings and limits: Spike as a whole was targeted by vaccine-associated CD4 TCRs, dominant at 160-218 and 743-854. Donors, mostly white British, included more females; clonal diversity was possibly underestimated.

Using immunoSEQ multiplex PCR, the repertoire was profiled, and TCRdb retains in-frame clones only, with some absent. The table includes around 200,000 clones, approximately 90% detected once. The CDR3 is 14 amino acids. V shed 3 bases and J shed 5 bases, with 11 bases lying between them. CDR1 and CDR2 (germline): GTSNPN, SVGIG (reference sequence). Pooling covered second doses at about 4 or about 12 weeks. The clonotype was recovered from an adult who received the AZD1222 COVID-19 vaccine. The gene calls are TRBV30 and TRBJ2-6; D gene unclear. Source: peripheral blood, taken 28 days after the second AZD1222 dose. The CDR3 loop is CAWSQTTRANVLTF. As DNA, the CDR3 is TGTGCCTGGAGCCAGACGACTCGGGCCAACGTCCTGACTTTC.